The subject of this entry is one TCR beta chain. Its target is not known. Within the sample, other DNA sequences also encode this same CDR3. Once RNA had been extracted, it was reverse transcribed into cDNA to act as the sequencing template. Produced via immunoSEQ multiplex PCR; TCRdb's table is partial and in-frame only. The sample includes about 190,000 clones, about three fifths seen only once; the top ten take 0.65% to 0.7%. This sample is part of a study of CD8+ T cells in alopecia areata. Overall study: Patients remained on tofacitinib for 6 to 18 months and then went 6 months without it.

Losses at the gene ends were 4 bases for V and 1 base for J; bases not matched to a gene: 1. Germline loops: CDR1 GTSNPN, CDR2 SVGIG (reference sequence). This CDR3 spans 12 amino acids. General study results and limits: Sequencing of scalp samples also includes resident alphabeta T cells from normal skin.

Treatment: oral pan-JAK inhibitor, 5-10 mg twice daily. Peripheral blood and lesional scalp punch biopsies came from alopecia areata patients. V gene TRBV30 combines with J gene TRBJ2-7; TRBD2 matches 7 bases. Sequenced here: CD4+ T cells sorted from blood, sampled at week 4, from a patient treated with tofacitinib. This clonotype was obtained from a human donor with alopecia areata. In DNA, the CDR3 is TGTGCCTGGACTAGCGGATCCTACGAGCAGTACTTC. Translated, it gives CAWTSGSYEQYF.